The clone carrying this T cell receptor (beta chain) was seen a handful of times. Its antigen is still unknown. Template switching by 5'RACE produced TCR cDNA, adding a universal primer site and UMIs. TCRdb fed the 5' RACE reads into MiXCR, producing one record per CDR3 protein. The data contain a few hundred thousand distinct CDR3 sequences, 8.5% to 10% of them singletons. The data were obtained in a study of T cells after yellow fever vaccination. The overall study: Each low-cell-number fraction was prepared by means of SMART-Seq v4 Ultra Low Input.

Findings and caveats of the study: Subsequent booster samples again held most clones from primary vaccination (96% CD4, roughly 88% CD8). Though weaker, the secondary response peaked faster, on day 5 versus 15.

The CDR3 runs 15 residues. The ends were cut back, 0 bases at V and 1 base at J, with 6 bases in the middle. CDR1 LGHNA and CDR2 YNFKEQ come from the germline V gene. Sequences were derived from CD4+ T cells sorted from PBMCs, sampled 5 days after the yellow fever booster vaccination. This TCR derives from a man younger than 35 who received the YFV17D yellow fever vaccine. The chain uses TRBV4-2 and TRBJ2-2; D remains ambiguous. Here the CDR3 reads CASSQESGNTGELFF. The CDR3 DNA is TGTGCCAGCAGCCAAGAGTCGGGGAACACCGGGGAGCTGTTTTTT.